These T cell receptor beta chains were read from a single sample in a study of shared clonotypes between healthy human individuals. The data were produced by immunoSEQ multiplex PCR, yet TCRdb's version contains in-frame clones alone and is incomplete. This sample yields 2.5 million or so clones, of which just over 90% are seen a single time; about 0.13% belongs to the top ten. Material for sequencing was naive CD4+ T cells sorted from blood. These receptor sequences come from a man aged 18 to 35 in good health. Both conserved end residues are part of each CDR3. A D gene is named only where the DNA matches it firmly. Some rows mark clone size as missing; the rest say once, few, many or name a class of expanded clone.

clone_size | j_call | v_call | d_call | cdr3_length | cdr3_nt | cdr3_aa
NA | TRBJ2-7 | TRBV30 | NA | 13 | TGTGCCTGGAGTCTCGTCGGGGGCCTCGAGCAGTACTTC | CAWSLVGGLEQYF
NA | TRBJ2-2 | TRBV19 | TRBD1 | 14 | TGTGCCAGTAGGCCCGGGACAGAACGGGGGGAGCTGTTTTTT | CASRPGTERGELFF
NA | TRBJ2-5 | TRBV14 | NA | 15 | TGTGCCAGCAGCCAAGAGACGGGGGAAACAGGGACCCAGTACTTC | CASSQETGETGTQYF
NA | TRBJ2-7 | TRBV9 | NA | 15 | TGTGCCAGCAGCGTAGCACAGGGCACGTTCTACGAGCAGTACTTC | CASSVAQGTFYEQYF
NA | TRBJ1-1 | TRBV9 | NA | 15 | TGTGCCAGCAGCGTAGTCGGGGACATCTACACTGAAGCTTTCTTT | CASSVVGDIYTEAFF
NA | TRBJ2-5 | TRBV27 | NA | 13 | TGTGCCAGCAGTTTGGGGACAAGAGAGACCCAGTACTTC | CASSLGTRETQYF
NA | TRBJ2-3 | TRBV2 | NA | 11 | TGTGCCAGCAGTGAACCAGATACGCAGTATTTT | CASSEPDTQYF
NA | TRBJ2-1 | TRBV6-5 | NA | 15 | TGTGCCACCCAGAGGGGCGACACCTTCTACAATGAGCAGTTCTTC | CATQRGDTFYNEQFF
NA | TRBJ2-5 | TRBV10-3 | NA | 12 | TGTGCCACTCAGGGTAACCAAGAGACCCAGTACTTC | CATQGNQETQYF
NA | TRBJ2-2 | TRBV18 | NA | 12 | TGTGCCAGCTCTACAACTACCGGGGAGCTGTTTTTT | CASSTTTGELFF
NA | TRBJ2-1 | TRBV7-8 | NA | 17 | TGTGCCAGCAGCTTATCAGCAGGATACGTCTCCTACAATGAGCAGTTCTTC | CASSLSAGYVSYNEQFF
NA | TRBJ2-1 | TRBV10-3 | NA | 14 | TGTGCCATCAGTCGAGCAGGGGCTTACAATGAGCAGTTCTTC | CAISRAGAYNEQFF
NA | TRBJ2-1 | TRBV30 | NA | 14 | TGTGCCTGGAGTGCCCCGACCTATTACAATGAGCAGTTCTTC | CAWSAPTYYNEQFF
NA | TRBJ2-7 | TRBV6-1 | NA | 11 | TGTGCCAGCACCACAGGGTACGAGCAGTACTTC | CASTTGYEQYF
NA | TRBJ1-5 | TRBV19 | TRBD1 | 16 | TGTGCCAGTAGTATACCGGGACAGTACATCCGTCAGCCCCAGCATTTT | CASSIPGQYIRQPQHF
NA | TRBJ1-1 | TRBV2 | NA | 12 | TGTGCCAGCAGTCCCCGGGGGGTTGAAGCTTTCTTT | CASSPRGVEAFF
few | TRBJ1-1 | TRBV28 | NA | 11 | TGTGCCAGCATCCAAAACACTGAAGCTTTCTTT | CASIQNTEAFF
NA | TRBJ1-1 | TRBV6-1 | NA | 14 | TGTGCCAGCAGTGAAGGATACGGGAACACTGAAGCTTTCTTT | CASSEGYGNTEAFF
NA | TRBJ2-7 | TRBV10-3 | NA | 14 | TGTGCCATCAGTGAGTCGGCACTAACCTACGAGCAGTACTTC | CAISESALTYEQYF
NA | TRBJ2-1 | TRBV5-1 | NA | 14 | TGCGCCAGCAGCTTGGACGGACTTTACAATGAGCAGTTCTTC | CASSLDGLYNEQFF